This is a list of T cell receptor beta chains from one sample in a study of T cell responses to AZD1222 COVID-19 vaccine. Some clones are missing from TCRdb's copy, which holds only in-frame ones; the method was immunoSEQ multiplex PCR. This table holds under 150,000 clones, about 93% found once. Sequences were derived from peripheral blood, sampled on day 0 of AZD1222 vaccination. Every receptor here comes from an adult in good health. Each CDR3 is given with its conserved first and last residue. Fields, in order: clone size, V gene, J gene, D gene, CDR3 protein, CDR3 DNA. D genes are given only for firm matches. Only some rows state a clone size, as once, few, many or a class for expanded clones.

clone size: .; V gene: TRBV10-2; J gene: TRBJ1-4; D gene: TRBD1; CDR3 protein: CASSEWGQRREKLFF; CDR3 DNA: TGCGCCAGCAGTGAGTGGGGACAGCGGAGGGAAAAACTGTTTTTT
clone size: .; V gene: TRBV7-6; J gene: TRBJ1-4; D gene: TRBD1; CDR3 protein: CASSQDRGVKLFF; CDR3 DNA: TGTGCCAGCAGCCAAGACAGGGGAGTTAAACTGTTTTTT
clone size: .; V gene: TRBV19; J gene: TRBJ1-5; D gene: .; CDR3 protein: CASKERYQPQHF; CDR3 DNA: TGTGCCAGTAAAGAAAGGTATCAGCCCCAGCATTTT
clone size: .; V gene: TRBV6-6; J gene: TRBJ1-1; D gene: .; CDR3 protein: CASSYRLGQMNTEAFF; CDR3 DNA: TGTGCCAGCAGTTACCGTCTAGGACAGATGAACACTGAAGCTTTCTTT
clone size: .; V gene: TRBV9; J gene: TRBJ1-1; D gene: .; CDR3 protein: CASSVVGTGVTFF; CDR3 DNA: TGTGCCAGCAGCGTAGTGGGGACGGGTGTTACTTTCTTT
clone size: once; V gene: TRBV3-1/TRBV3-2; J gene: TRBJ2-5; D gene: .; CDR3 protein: CASSQGGLQTQYF; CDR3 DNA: TGTGCCAGCAGCCAAGGGGGCTTGCAGACCCAGTACTTC
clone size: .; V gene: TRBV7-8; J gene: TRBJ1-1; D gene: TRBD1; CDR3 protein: CASSPRQGRDTEAFF; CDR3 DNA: TGTGCCAGCAGCCCCCGACAGGGGAGGGACACTGAAGCTTTCTTT
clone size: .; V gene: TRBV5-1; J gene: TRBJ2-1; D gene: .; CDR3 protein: CASSLTLGNEQFF; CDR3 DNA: TGCGCCAGCAGTTTGACCTTGGGCAATGAGCAGTTCTTC
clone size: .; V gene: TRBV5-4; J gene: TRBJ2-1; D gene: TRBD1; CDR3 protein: CASSISAGTGREQFF; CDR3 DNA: TGTGCCAGCAGCATTTCAGCCGGGACAGGGCGCGAGCAGTTCTTC
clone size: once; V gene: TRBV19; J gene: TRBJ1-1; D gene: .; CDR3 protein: CASSILMGNTEAFF; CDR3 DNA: TGTGCCAGTAGTATTTTAATGGGGAACACTGAAGCTTTCTTT
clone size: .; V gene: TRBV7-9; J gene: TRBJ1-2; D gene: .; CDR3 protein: CASSPDGAAGYTF; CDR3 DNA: TGTGCCAGCAGCCCAGACGGGGCGGCTGGCTACACCTTC
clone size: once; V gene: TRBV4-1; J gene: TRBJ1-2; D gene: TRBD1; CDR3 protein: CASSQDRGRRDGYTF; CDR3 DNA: TGCGCCAGCAGCCAAGACAGGGGGCGAAGAGATGGCTACACCTTC
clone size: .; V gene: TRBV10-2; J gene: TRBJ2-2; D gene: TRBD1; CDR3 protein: CASSSSGGSGELFF; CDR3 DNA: TGCGCCAGCAGTTCTTCAGGGGGCAGCGGGGAGCTGTTTTTT
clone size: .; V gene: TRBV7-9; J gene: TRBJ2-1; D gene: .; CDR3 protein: CASNHQGDEQFF; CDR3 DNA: TGTGCCAGCAACCACCAGGGCGATGAGCAGTTCTTC
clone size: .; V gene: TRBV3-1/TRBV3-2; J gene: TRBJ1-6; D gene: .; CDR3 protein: CASSQDGRFPTLHF; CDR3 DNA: TGTGCCAGCAGCCAAGATGGCCGATTCCCAACCCTCCACTTT
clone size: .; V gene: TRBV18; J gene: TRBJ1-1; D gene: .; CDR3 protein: CASSSVSGRNTEAFF; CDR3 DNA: TGTGCCAGCTCATCGGTGTCAGGGCGGAACACTGAAGCTTTCTTT
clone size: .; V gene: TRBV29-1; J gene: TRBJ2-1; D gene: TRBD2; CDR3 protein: CSVRLAGYNEQFF; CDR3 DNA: TGCAGCGTTCGGCTAGCGGGGTACAATGAGCAGTTCTTC
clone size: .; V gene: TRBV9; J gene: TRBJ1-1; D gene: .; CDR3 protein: CASSVEAGTEAFF; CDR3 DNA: TGTGCCAGCAGCGTAGAGGCGGGCACTGAAGCTTTCTTT
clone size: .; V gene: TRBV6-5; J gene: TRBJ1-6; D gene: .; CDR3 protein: CATSAAGSPLHF; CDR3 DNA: TGTGCCACCTCCGCGGCGGGGTCACCCCTCCACTTT
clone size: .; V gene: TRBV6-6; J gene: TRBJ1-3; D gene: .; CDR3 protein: CASSYVVAAGNTIYF; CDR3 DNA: TGTGCCAGCAGTTACGTCGTGGCGGCTGGAAACACCATATATTTT
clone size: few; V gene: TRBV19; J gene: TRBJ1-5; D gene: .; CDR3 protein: CASSILPNQPQHF; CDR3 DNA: TGTGCCAGTAGTATCCTGCCTAATCAGCCCCAGCATTTT
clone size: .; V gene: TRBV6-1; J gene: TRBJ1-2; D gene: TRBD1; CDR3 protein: CASSEDRVYGYTF; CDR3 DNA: TGTGCCAGCAGTGAGGACAGGGTGTATGGCTACACCTTC
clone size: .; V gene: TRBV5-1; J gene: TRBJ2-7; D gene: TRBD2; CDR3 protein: CASSLAGGGGYEQYF; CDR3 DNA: TGCGCCAGCAGCTTGGCAGGCGGGGGGGGCTACGAGCAGTACTTC
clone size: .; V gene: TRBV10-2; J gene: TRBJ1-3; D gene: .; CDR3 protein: CASSDSGNTIYF; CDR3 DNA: TGCGCCAGCAGTGACTCAGGAAACACCATATATTTT
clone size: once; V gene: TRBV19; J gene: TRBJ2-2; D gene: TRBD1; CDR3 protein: CASSVRTGARRGELFF; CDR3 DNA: TGTGCCAGTAGTGTCCGGACAGGGGCCCGCCGCGGGGAGCTGTTTTTT
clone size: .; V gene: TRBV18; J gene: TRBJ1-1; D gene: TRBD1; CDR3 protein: CASSPPTGGFTEAFF; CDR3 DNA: TGTGCCAGCTCACCGCCGACAGGGGGCTTTACTGAAGCTTTCTTT
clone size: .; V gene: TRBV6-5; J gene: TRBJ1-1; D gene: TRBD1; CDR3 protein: CASSYRDRNTEAFF; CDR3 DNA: TGTGCCAGCAGTTACCGGGACAGGAACACTGAAGCTTTCTTT
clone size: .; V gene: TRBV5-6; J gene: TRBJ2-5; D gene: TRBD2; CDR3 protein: CASSFSAGGIYF; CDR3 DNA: TGTGCCAGCAGCTTTTCAGCGGGGGGGATCTACTTC
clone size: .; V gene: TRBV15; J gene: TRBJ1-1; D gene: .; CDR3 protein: CATSRDQGVNTEAFF; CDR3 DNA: TGTGCCACCAGCAGAGATCAAGGGGTGAACACTGAAGCTTTCTTT
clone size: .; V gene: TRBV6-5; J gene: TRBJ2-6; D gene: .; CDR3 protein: CASSYSRPSGANVLTF; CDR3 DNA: TGTGCCAGCAGTTACTCTCGACCGTCTGGGGCCAACGTCCTGACTTTC
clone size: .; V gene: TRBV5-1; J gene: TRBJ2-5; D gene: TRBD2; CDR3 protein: CASSWLAGGQETQYF; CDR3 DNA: TGCGCCAGCAGCTGGCTAGCGGGGGGCCAAGAGACCCAGTACTTC
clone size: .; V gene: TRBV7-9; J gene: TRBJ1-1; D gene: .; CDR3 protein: CASSLYSTGNTEAFF; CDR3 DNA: TGTGCCAGCAGCTTATACTCGACAGGGAACACTGAAGCTTTCTTT
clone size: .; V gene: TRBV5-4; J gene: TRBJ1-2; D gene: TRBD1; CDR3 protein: CASSSFSGQDGYTF; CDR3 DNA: TGTGCCAGCAGCTCATTCTCCGGACAGGATGGCTACACCTTC
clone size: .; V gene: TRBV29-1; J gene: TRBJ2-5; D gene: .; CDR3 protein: CSVTEETQYF; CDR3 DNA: TGCAGCGTTACTGAAGAGACCCAGTACTTC
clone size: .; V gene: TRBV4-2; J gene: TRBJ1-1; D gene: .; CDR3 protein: CASSPLGGETEAFF; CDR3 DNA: TGTGCCAGCAGCCCCCTTGGGGGCGAAACTGAAGCTTTCTTT
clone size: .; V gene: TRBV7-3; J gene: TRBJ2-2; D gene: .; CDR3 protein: CASSLTNTGELFF; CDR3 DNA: TGTGCCAGCAGCTTAACGAACACCGGGGAGCTGTTTTTT
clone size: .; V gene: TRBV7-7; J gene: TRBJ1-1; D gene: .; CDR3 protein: CASSPDTYTEAFF; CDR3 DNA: TGTGCTAGCAGCCCGGACACTTACACTGAAGCTTTCTTT
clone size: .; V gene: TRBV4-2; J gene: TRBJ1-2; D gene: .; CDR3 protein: CASSQTGTNYGYTF; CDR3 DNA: TGTGCCAGCAGCCAAACAGGGACCAACTATGGCTACACCTTC
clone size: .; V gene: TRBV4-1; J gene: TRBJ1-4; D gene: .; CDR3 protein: CASSQYDRGPEKLFF; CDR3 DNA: TGCGCCAGCAGCCAATACGACAGAGGACCTGAAAAACTGTTTTTT
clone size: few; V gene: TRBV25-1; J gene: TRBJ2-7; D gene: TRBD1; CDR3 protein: CASSEWDRGYEQYF; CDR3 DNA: TGTGCCAGCAGTGAATGGGACAGGGGGTACGAGCAGTACTTC
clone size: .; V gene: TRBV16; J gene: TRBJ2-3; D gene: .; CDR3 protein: CASSPSRTQYF; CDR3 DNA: TGTGCCAGCAGCCCCTCCCGTACGCAGTATTTT
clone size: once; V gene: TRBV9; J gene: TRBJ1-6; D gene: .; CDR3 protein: CASSVLESSSYNSPLHF; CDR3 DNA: TGTGCCAGCAGCGTACTCGAGAGCAGCTCCTATAATTCACCCCTCCACTTT
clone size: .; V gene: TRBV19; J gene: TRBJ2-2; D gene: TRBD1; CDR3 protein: CASSNGQGDTGELFF; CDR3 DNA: TGTGCCAGTAGTAACGGACAGGGCGACACCGGGGAGCTGTTTTTT
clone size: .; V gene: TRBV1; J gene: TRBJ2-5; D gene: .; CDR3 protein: CTSSRMPGPETQYF; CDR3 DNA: TGCACCAGCAGCCGTATGCCCGGCCCAGAGACCCAGTACTTC
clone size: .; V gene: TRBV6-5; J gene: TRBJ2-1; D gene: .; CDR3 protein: CASSYSFKTYNEQFF; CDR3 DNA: TGTGCCAGCAGTTACTCGTTTAAAACCTACAATGAGCAGTTCTTC
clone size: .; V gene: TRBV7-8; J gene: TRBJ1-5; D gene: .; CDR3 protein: CASSLQGNQPQHF; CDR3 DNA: TGTGCCAGCAGCTTGCAGGGGAATCAGCCCCAGCATTTT
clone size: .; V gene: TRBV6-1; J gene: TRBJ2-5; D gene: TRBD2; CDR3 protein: CASSGRLAGTYQETQYF; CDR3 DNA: TGTGCCAGCAGTGGACGACTAGCGGGGACCTACCAAGAGACCCAGTACTTC
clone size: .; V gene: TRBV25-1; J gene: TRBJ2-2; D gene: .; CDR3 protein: CASSEYTGNGELFF; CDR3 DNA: TGTGCCAGCAGTGAATATACAGGGAACGGGGAGCTGTTTTTT
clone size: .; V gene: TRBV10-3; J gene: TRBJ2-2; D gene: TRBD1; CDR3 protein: CAISTVTGALNTGELFF; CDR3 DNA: TGTGCCATCAGTACGGTAACAGGGGCCTTGAACACCGGGGAGCTGTTTTTT
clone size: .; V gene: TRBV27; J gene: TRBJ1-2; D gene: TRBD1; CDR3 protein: CASSPQGAQYGYTF; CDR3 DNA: TGTGCCAGCAGTCCCCAGGGGGCGCAATATGGCTACACCTTC
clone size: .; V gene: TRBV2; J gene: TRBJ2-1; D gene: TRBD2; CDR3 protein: CASSFSGGAYNEQFF; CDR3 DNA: TGTGCCAGCAGTTTTAGCGGGGGGGCGTACAATGAGCAGTTCTTC
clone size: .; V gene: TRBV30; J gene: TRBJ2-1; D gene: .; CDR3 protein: CAWSGLLNEQFF; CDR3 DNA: TGTGCCTGGAGTGGTCTGTTAAATGAGCAGTTCTTC
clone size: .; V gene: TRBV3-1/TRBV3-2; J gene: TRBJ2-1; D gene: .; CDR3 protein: CASSQGGSYNEQFF; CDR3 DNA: TGTGCCAGCAGCCAGGGAGGCTCCTACAATGAGCAGTTCTTC
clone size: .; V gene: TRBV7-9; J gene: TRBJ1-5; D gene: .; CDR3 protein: CASSAINQPQHF; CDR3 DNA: TGTGCCAGCAGCGCCATCAATCAGCCCCAGCATTTT
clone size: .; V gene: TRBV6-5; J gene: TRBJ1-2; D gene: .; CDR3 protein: CASSYSGITGGYTF; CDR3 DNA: TGTGCCAGCAGTTACTCCGGCATTACCGGCGGCTACACCTTC
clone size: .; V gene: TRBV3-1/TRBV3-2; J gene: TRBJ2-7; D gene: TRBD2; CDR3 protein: CASSQDLRGTSGENF; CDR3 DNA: TGTGCCAGCAGCCAAGATCTAAGGGGGACTAGCGGGGAAAACTTC